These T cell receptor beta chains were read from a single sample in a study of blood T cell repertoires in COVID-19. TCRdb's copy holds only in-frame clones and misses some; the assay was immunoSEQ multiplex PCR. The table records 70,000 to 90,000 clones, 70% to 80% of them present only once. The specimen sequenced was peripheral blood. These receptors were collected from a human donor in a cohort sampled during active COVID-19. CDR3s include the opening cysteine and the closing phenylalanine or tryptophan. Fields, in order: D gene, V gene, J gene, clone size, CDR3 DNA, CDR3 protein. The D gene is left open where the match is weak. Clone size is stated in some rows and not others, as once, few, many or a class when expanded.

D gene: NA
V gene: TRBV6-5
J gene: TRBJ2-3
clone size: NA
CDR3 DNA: TGTGCCAGTGGGGAGGTCCGCACAGATACGCAGTATTTT
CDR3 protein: CASGEVRTDTQYF

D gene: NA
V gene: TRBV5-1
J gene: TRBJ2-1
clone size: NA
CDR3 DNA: TGCGCCAGCAGCTTGTCCGACAATGAGCAGTTCTTC
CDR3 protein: CASSLSDNEQFF

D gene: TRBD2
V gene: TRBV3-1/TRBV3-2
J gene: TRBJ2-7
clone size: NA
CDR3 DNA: TGTGCCAGCAGCCTATACACTAGCGGGCCTTACGAGCAGTACTTC
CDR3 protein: CASSLYTSGPYEQYF

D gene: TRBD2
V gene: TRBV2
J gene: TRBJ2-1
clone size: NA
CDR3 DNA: TGTGCCAGCAGTATTATTTCAGCGGGAGAGAATGAGCAGTTCTTC
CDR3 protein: CASSIISAGENEQFF

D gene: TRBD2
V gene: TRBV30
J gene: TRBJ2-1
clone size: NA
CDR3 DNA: TGTGCCTCATCCCCGGGACTAATTATGGTGCAGTTCTTC
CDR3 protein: CASSPGLIMVQFF

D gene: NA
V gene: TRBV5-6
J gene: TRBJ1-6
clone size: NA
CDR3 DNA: TGTGCCAGCAGTCCCCGGAGGGATTCACCCCTCCACTTT
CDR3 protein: CASSPRRDSPLHF

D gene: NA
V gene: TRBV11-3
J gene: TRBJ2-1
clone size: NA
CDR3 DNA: TGTGCCAGCAGCTCTTCCGGGAACGAGCAGTTCTTC
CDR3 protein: CASSSSGNEQFF

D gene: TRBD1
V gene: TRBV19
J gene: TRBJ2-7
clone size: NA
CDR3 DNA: TGTGCCAGTACCGTAGGCCAGGGGGTCTCCTACGAGCAGTACTTC
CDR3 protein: CASTVGQGVSYEQYF

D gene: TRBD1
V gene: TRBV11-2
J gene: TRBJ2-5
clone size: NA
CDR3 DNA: TGTGCCAGCAGCCCCGGGACAGGGGAAGAGACCCAGTACTTC
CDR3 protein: CASSPGTGEETQYF

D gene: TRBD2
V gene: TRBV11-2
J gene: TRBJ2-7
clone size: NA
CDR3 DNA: TGTGCCAGCAGCTTAGGTTGGGCTAGCGGGAGCGACGAGCAGTACTTC
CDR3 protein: CASSLGWASGSDEQYF

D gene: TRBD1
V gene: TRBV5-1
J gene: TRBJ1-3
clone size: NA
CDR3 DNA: TGCGCCAGCAGCCTATCAGGGGGCTCTGGAAACACCATATATTTT
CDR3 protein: CASSLSGGSGNTIYF

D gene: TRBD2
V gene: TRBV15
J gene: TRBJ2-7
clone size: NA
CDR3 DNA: TGTGCCACGAGTAGCGGGGGCACCCTCTACGAGCAGTACTTC
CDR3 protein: CATSSGGTLYEQYF

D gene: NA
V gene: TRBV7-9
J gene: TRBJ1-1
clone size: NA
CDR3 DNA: TGTGCCAGCAGCCCCAGTCCCACACGGGGCACTGAAGCTTTCTTT
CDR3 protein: CASSPSPTRGTEAFF

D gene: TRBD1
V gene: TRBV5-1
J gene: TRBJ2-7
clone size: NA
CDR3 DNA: TGCGCCAGCAGCTTGGCCGGACAGGGTAGGGACGAGCAGTACTTC
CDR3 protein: CASSLAGQGRDEQYF

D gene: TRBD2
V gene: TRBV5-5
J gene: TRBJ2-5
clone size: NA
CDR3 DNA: TGTGCCAGCAGCCTTGGGACTAGCGGGAGAGGAGGGCAAGAGACCCAGTACTTC
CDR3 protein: CASSLGTSGRGGQETQYF

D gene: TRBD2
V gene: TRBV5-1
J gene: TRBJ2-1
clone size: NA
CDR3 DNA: TGCGCCAGCAAGGGGACTAGCGGGAGGGAGTACAATGAGCAGTTCTTC
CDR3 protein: CASKGTSGREYNEQFF

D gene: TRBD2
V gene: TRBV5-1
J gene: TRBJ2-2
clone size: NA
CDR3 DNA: TGCGCCAGCAGCTCCCAACCGGGACTAGGCTCCGGGGAGCTGTTTTTT
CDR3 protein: CASSSQPGLGSGELFF

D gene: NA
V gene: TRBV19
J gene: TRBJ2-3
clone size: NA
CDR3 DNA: TGTGCCAGTTCGGGACTTGGGGTAGATACGCAGTATTTT
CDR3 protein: CASSGLGVDTQYF

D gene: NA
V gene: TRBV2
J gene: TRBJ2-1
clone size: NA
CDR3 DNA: TGTGCCAGCAGTGAACGAGCGGACTCCTACAATGAGCAGTTCTTC
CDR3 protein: CASSERADSYNEQFF

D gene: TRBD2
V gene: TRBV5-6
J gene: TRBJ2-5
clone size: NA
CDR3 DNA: TGTGCCAGCAGCTCACTAGCGGGAGAGGAGACCCAGTACTTC
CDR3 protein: CASSSLAGEETQYF

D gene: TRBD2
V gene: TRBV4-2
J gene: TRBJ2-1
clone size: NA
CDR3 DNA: TGTGCCAGCAGCCAAGGGCTAGCGGCCTACAATGAGCAGTTCTTC
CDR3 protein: CASSQGLAAYNEQFF

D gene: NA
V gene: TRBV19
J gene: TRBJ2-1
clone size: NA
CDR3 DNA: TGTGCCAGTAGTCCCGAGGCCGGAACATCCTACAATGAGCAGTTCTTC
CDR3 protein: CASSPEAGTSYNEQFF

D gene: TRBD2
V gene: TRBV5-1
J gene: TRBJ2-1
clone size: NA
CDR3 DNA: TGCGCCAGCAGCTTGGGGGGGACTAGCGGGATCCGTGCCTACAATGAGCAGTTCTTC
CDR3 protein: CASSLGGTSGIRAYNEQFF

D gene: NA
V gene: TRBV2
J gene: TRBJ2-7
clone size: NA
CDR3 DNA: TGTGCCAGCAGAGAGGGCTACGAGCAGTACTTC
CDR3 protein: CASREGYEQYF

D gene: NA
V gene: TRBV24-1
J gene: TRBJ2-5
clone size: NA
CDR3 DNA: TGTGCCACCAGTGAAACAGGGACCAGCTCGGAGACCCAGTACTTC
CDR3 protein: CATSETGTSSETQYF

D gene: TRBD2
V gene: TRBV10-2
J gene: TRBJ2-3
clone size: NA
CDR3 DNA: TGCGCCAGCAGTCCTAGCGGAGTCACAGATACGCAGTATTTT
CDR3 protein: CASSPSGVTDTQYF

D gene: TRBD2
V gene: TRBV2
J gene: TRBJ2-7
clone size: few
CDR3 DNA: TGTGCCAGCAACACCGGGACTACCTACGAGCAGTACTTC
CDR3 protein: CASNTGTTYEQYF

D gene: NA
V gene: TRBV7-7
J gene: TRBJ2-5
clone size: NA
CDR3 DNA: TGTGCTAGCAGCTTTAATGGGGCACTCCAAGAGACCCAGTACTTC
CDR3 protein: CASSFNGALQETQYF

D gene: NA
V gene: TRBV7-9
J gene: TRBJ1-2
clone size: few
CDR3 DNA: TGTGCCAGCAGCTTCACTAACTATGGCTACACCTTC
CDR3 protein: CASSFTNYGYTF

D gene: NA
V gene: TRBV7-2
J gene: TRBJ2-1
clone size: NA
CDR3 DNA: TGTGCCAGCAGCTTAGAACTAAATTACAATGAGCAGTTCTTC
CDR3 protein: CASSLELNYNEQFF

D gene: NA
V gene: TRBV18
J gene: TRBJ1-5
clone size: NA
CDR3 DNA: TGTGCCAGCTCACCCGGGACTGGCAATCAGCCCCAGCATTTT
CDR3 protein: CASSPGTGNQPQHF

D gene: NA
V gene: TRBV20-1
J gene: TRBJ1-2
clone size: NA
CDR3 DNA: TGCAGTGCTAGTGGGGCTGGCTATGGCTACACCTTC
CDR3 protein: CSASGAGYGYTF

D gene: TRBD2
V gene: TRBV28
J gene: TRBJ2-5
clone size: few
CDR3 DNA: TGTGCCAGCAGTCCTATTCTAGCGGGAGATTCAGAGACCCAGTACTTC
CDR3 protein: CASSPILAGDSETQYF

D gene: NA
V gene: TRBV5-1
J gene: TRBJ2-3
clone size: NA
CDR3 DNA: TGCGCCAGCAGCCCAGGGGTTCAGGGAGATACGCAGTATTTT
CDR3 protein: CASSPGVQGDTQYF

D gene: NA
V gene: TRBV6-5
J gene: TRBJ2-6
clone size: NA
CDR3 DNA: TGTGCCAGCATGGGGCTCTACTCTGGGGCCAACGTCCTGACTTTC
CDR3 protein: CASMGLYSGANVLTF

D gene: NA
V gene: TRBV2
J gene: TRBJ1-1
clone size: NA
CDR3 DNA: TGTGCCAGCAGTGGCTGGACATTCGTGAACACTGAAGCTTTCTTT
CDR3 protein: CASSGWTFVNTEAFF

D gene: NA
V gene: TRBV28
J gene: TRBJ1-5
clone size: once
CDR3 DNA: TGTGCCAGCAGTTCCCGGACGGACATCAATCAGCCCCAGCATTTT
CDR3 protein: CASSSRTDINQPQHF